This is a list of T cell receptor beta chains from one sample in a study of cytomegalovirus exposure and HLA in healthy donors. The table came from immunoSEQ multiplex PCR; TCRdb's copy has only in-frame clones and leaves some out. The table includes 150,000 or so clones, roughly 77% detected once. Sample: PBMCs. These receptors were collected from a woman aged 40 to 50 in good health and CMV-seropositive. Each CDR3 is given with its conserved first and last residue. Fields, in order: J gene, V gene, clone size, D gene, CDR3 protein. D genes are given only for firm matches. Rows give clone size only sometimes, using once, few, many, or a class for an expanded clone.

J gene: TRBJ2-5; V gene: TRBV28; clone size: few; D gene: -; CDR3 protein: CASRSQGKRQETQYF
J gene: TRBJ2-2; V gene: TRBV27; clone size: -; D gene: -; CDR3 protein: CATPAYGLTRAGGAGEELFF
J gene: TRBJ2-7; V gene: TRBV19; clone size: -; D gene: TRBD2; CDR3 protein: CASSSPPRQGGRYEQYF
J gene: TRBJ1-2; V gene: TRBV19; clone size: -; D gene: TRBD1; CDR3 protein: CASSLRDRGYGYTF
J gene: TRBJ2-1; V gene: TRBV19; clone size: -; D gene: -; CDR3 protein: CASSQLGQRAYNEQFF
J gene: TRBJ2-5; V gene: TRBV18; clone size: -; D gene: TRBD1; CDR3 protein: CASSRPGTGVETQYF
J gene: TRBJ2-1; V gene: TRBV6-5; clone size: -; D gene: -; CDR3 protein: CASSYSGQTYNEQFF
J gene: TRBJ2-7; V gene: TRBV29-1; clone size: -; D gene: TRBD1; CDR3 protein: CSVEVTGTGGDEQYF
J gene: TRBJ2-3; V gene: TRBV7-2; clone size: -; D gene: -; CDR3 protein: CASSLGGDSITDTQYF
J gene: TRBJ2-1; V gene: TRBV19; clone size: -; D gene: TRBD1; CDR3 protein: CASTSGGQTAQFF
J gene: TRBJ2-7; V gene: TRBV5-4; clone size: -; D gene: -; CDR3 protein: CASSLERHEQYF
J gene: TRBJ2-7; V gene: TRBV11-2; clone size: -; D gene: -; CDR3 protein: CASSLWTPNSEQYF
J gene: TRBJ2-5; V gene: TRBV7-2; clone size: -; D gene: -; CDR3 protein: CASSRSKETQYF
J gene: TRBJ1-1; V gene: TRBV18; clone size: -; D gene: -; CDR3 protein: CASSPGGIMNTEAFF
J gene: TRBJ2-7; V gene: TRBV21-1; clone size: -; D gene: -; CDR3 protein: CASNLLDRVGHEQYF
J gene: TRBJ2-1; V gene: TRBV9; clone size: -; D gene: TRBD2; CDR3 protein: CASSVSLAGVANEQFF
J gene: TRBJ2-1; V gene: TRBV6-1; clone size: -; D gene: -; CDR3 protein: CASSEDRLQGNEQFF
J gene: TRBJ1-5; V gene: TRBV19; clone size: -; D gene: -; CDR3 protein: CASSPGLFNQPQHF
J gene: TRBJ2-1; V gene: TRBV6-5; clone size: -; D gene: TRBD2; CDR3 protein: CASRTSGKREFF
J gene: TRBJ1-1; V gene: TRBV15; clone size: few; D gene: -; CDR3 protein: CATSRDRGVGTEAFF
J gene: TRBJ1-2; V gene: TRBV5-1; clone size: once; D gene: -; CDR3 protein: CASSDGQHSSYGYTF
J gene: TRBJ1-5; V gene: TRBV9; clone size: once; D gene: TRBD1; CDR3 protein: CASSRGWTGESQPQHF
J gene: TRBJ1-4; V gene: TRBV7-2; clone size: -; D gene: -; CDR3 protein: CASSLGARPNEKLFF
J gene: TRBJ2-1; V gene: TRBV9; clone size: -; D gene: -; CDR3 protein: CASSFRTGEAYNEQFF
J gene: TRBJ2-2; V gene: TRBV7-3; clone size: -; D gene: -; CDR3 protein: CASSPFYNTGELFF
J gene: TRBJ1-1; V gene: TRBV6-5; clone size: -; D gene: -; CDR3 protein: CASRTRSGRNTEAFF
J gene: TRBJ2-5; V gene: TRBV11-2; clone size: -; D gene: TRBD2; CDR3 protein: CASAFLSGSSPGETQYF
J gene: TRBJ1-2; V gene: TRBV7-2; clone size: -; D gene: -; CDR3 protein: CASTPLGRTLYGYTF
J gene: TRBJ1-5; V gene: TRBV28; clone size: -; D gene: -; CDR3 protein: CASSYRQGNQPQHF
J gene: TRBJ2-1; V gene: TRBV29-1; clone size: -; D gene: TRBD2; CDR3 protein: CSAPPGLAGGGTYNEQFF
J gene: TRBJ1-2; V gene: TRBV4-3; clone size: -; D gene: -; CDR3 protein: CASSQYSAGYGYTF
J gene: TRBJ1-2; V gene: TRBV7-8; clone size: -; D gene: -; CDR3 protein: CASSKSRGADYGYTF
J gene: TRBJ1-1; V gene: TRBV6-5; clone size: -; D gene: TRBD1; CDR3 protein: CASSIQGGTEAFF
J gene: TRBJ2-7; V gene: TRBV27; clone size: -; D gene: -; CDR3 protein: CASSWVGGYEQYF
J gene: TRBJ2-5; V gene: TRBV11-3; clone size: -; D gene: -; CDR3 protein: CASSLGGQGETQYF
J gene: TRBJ1-2; V gene: TRBV7-9; clone size: -; D gene: TRBD1; CDR3 protein: CASSFPRTGGNYGYTF
J gene: TRBJ1-5; V gene: TRBV28; clone size: -; D gene: TRBD1; CDR3 protein: CASTQGAAGQPQHF
J gene: TRBJ1-3; V gene: TRBV5-4; clone size: -; D gene: -; CDR3 protein: CASSLGLGHEPGNTIYF
J gene: TRBJ1-1; V gene: TRBV28; clone size: -; D gene: -; CDR3 protein: CASSYPPRNTEAFF
J gene: TRBJ2-7; V gene: TRBV5-1; clone size: few; D gene: -; CDR3 protein: CASSLVEGFAGEQYF
J gene: TRBJ2-5; V gene: TRBV15; clone size: -; D gene: -; CDR3 protein: CATSRDDSKETQYF